These 32 T cell receptor beta chains originate from one sample sequenced in a study of T-cell reconstitution after alpha-beta-depleted transplantation in children. General study results and limits: The study reportedly traced alpha-beta T cells about two months after transplant to several hundred expanded graft clones.

Unique molecular identifiers were incorporated during preparation of the TCRbeta library. From the PCR reads, TCRdb called clonotypes with MiXCR, one entry per CDR3 protein. Here the sample spans roughly 30,000 distinct CDR3 sequences, around 7% being singletons. These TCRs' antigens remain unknown. The sample here was peripheral blood, taken 60 days after TCRalphabeta/CD19-depleted stem cell transplant. The receptor source for this set is a child under three years old who had a stem cell transplant for acute myeloid leukemia, so the T cells may come from the graft donor.

This clonotype was counted many times. This chain joins TRBV3-1 and TRBJ2-5; no clear D gene. Germline-derived CDR1 and CDR2 are LGHDT and YNNKEL (reference sequence). V was shortened by 3 bases and J by 9 bases, with 8 bases between the two germline ends. This CDR3 has 11 residues. CDR3 sequence reads: CASSQAGAQYF. The CDR3 coding sequence is TGTGCCAGCAGCCAGGCAGGAGCCCAGTACTTC.

This clonotype was picked up many times. The rearrangement links TRBV28 to TRBJ1-2; TRBD1 is a possible D gene (6 bases). Trimming removed 3 bases from V and 6 bases from J, with 17 bases in between. Per germline, CDR1 MDHEN and CDR2 SYDVKM. The CDR3 has 15 residues. The CDR3 is CASSFWVGAGDGYTF. The CDR3 nucleotides are TGTGCCAGCAGTTTTTGGGTGGGGGCAGGCGATGGCTACACCTTC.

This clonotype was counted many times. This chain connects TRBV6-6 to TRBJ2-7, with D hard to call. CDR3 size: 12 residues. With 5 bases removed from V and 2 bases from J, the gap between germline ends came to 7 bases. Germline V CDR1 and CDR2: MNHNY, SVGAGI (reference sequence). DNA of the CDR3: TGTGCCAGCAGTCCTACAGCCTACGAGCAGTACTTC. Translation gives CASSPTAYEQYF.

This clonotype was seen at least ten times. The chain joins TRBV5-1 to TRBJ2-5; no clear D. Germline V gene sequence: CDR1 SGHRS, CDR2 YFSETQ. V dropped 2 bases and J dropped 5 bases, with 22 bases sitting between them. The CDR3 totals 17 residues. In DNA form, the CDR3 reads TGCGCCAGCAGCTTAGGGCCCTACTCTTGGACGGAGGAGACCCAGTACTTC. It specifies CASSLGPYSWTEETQYF.

This clonotype was picked up many times. V and J are TRBV7-9 and TRBJ2-7; 10 nucleotides line up with TRBD1. V dropped 5 bases and J dropped 3; count of bases not matched to a gene: 4. Germline loops: CDR1 SEHNR, CDR2 FQNEAQ (reference sequence). There are 14 residues in the CDR3. The CDR3 nucleotides read TGTGCCAGCAGCCACCGGGACAGGGGCTACGAGCAGTACTTC. It encodes CASSHRDRGYEQYF.

This clonotype showed up many times. V is TRBV7-8 and J is TRBJ1-5; TRBD1 agrees at 8 bases. Germline trimming cut 5 bases from V and 1 base from J; bases unmatched to any gene: 1. From germline, CDR1 is SGHVS and CDR2 FQNEAQ. This CDR3 has 14 residues. CDR3 DNA sequence: TGTGCCAGCAGCGGACAGGGCAGCAATCAGCCCCAGCATTTT. Residues: CASSGQGSNQPQHF. Full variable domain (outside the CDR3, taken from reference TRBV7-8 and TRBJ1-5): GAGVSQSPRYKVAKRGQDVALRCDPISGHVSLFWYQQALGQGPEFLTYFQNEAQLDKSGLPSDRFFAERPEGSVSTLKIQRTQQEDSAVYLCASSGQGSNQPQHFGDGTRLSIL.

This clonotype came up many times. The chain combines TRBV19 with TRBJ1-1; D remains ambiguous. This CDR3 comprises 12 residues. Germline loops: CDR1 LNHDA, CDR2 SQIVND (reference sequence). V was trimmed by 4 bases and J by 10 bases, leaving 13 bases between them. In DNA form, the CDR3 reads TGTGCCAGTAGTACCAAGACGGGGAGAGCTTTCTTT. It encodes CASSTKTGRAFF.

This clonotype was detected a few times. This chain connects TRBV29-1 to TRBJ1-2; 9 bases match TRBD1. CDR3 length equals 14 residues. The germline V gene has CDR1 SQVTM and CDR2 ANQGSEA. The V gene end was trimmed by 5 bases and the J gene end by 0 bases; junction bases not matched to a gene: 4. Written as DNA, the CDR3 is TGCAGCGTTCAGGACAGGGGAGCTAACTATGGCTACACCTTC. This translates into CSVQDRGANYGYTF. The variable domain in full, with the rest retrieved from reference TRBV29-1 and TRBJ1-2, is SAVISQKPSRDICQRGTSLTIQCQVDSQVTMMFWYRQQPGQSLTLIATANQGSEATYESGFVIDKFPISRPNLTFSTLTVSNMSPEDSSIYLCSVQDRGANYGYTFGSGTRLTVV.

The chain employs TRBV6-4 and TRBJ2-4, with 8 bases that match TRBD2. The trim removed 6 bases at V and 1 base at J, leaving 5 bases unmatched. Per germline, CDR1 MRHNA and CDR2 SNTAGT. The CDR3 consists of 15 residues. The CDR3 loop reads CASRTGGAAKNIQYF. The CDR3 DNA sequence: TGTGCCAGCAGGACGGGAGGGGCGGCCAAAAACATTCAGTACTTC.

This clonotype was recorded a few times. V usage is TRBV7-6 and J usage is TRBJ2-3; TRBD2 matches 12 bases. CDR3 length: 17 amino acids. The trim removed 1 base at V and 3 bases at J, leaving 5 bases unmatched. Germline CDR1 is SGHVS and CDR2 is FNYEAQ. CDR3 protein: CASSLGFGTSGTDTQYF. CDR3 DNA: TGTGCCAGCAGCTTAGGCTTCGGGACTAGCGGGACAGATACGCAGTATTTT.

This clonotype was detected many times. The V and J genes are TRBV2 and TRBJ2-6, with TRBD1 identical over 9 bases. J gave up 0 bases and V 4 bases, and 4 bases lay outside the gene matches. Germline CDR1 reads SNHLY; CDR2 reads FYNNEI. This CDR3 has 17 amino acids. This chain's CDR3 is CASSAGTGSSGANVLTF. CDR3 nucleotide sequence: TGTGCCAGCAGTGCCGGGACAGGGAGCTCTGGGGCCAACGTCCTGACTTTC.

This clonotype was observed at least ten times. This chain uses TRBV5-1 with TRBJ1-1, with TRBD1 matching 10 bases. V trimming: 4 bases; J trimming: 3 bases; junction bases outside the gene matches: 3. There are 14 residues in the CDR3. Germline-derived CDR1 and CDR2 are SGHRS and YFSETQ. The CDR3 sequence is CASSPGTGDTEAFF. As DNA, the CDR3 is TGCGCCAGCAGCCCTGGGACAGGGGACACTGAAGCTTTCTTT. The whole variable domain, remainder taken from reference TRBV5-1 and TRBJ1-1, is KAGVTQTPRYLIKTRGQQVTLSCSPISGHRSVSWYQQTPGQGLQFLFEYFSETQRNKGNFPGRFSGRQFSNSRSEMNVSTLELGDSALYLCASSPGTGDTEAFFGQGTRLTVV.

This clonotype was counted ten times or more. The chain carries TRBV7-3 and TRBJ2-3, with 12 bases aligning to TRBD2. This CDR3 comprises 16 residues. CDR1 is SGHTA and CDR2 is FQGTGA in the germline V gene. The ends lost 1 base at V and 5 bases at J; junction bases unmatched: 4. As DNA, the CDR3 is TGTGCCAGCAGCTTAATCCTAGCGGGAGGGGTAGATACGCAGTATTTT. Translating gives CASSLILAGGVDTQYF. Full variable domain (remainder filled in from reference TRBV7-3 and TRBJ2-3): GAGVSQTPSNKVTEKGKYVELRCDPISGHTALYWYRQSLGQGPEFLIYFQGTGAADDSGLPNDRFFAVRPEGSVSTLKIQRTERGDSAVYLCASSLILAGGVDTQYFGPGTRLTVL.

This clonotype was counted a few times. This chain joins TRBV7-9 and TRBJ2-7; either TRBD1 or TRBD2 may fit D (5 bases each). Trimming left V 5 bases short and J 7 bases short, with 21 bases between. The CDR3 is 15 amino acids. In germline, CDR1 is SEHNR, CDR2 FQNEAQ (reference sequence). CDR3 nucleotide sequence: TGTGCCAGCAGCACTTCCGGGACGGCCTATTCAGAGCAGTACTTC. Translation: CASSTSGTAYSEQYF. Using reference TRBV7-9 and TRBJ2-7 for the parts outside the CDR3, the full variable domain is DTGVSQNPRHKITKRGQNVTFRCDPISEHNRLYWYRQTLGQGPEFLTYFQNEAQLEKSRLLSDRFSAERPKGSFSTLEIQRTEQGDSAMYLCASSTSGTAYSEQYFGPGTRLTVT.

This clonotype appeared many times. The chain has TRBV2 and TRBJ2-5, with a possible D match to TRBD2 (5 bases). Germline CDR1 and CDR2: SNHLY and FYNNEI. The CDR3 totals 13 residues. V was clipped by 0 bases and J by 7 bases, with 9 bases between them. The CDR3 nucleotides are TGTGCCAGCAGTGAAGCCGGGGTGCGGACCCAGTACTTC. Translation: CASSEAGVRTQYF.

At least ten counts were recorded for this clonotype. The chain recombines TRBV20-1 with TRBJ2-2; D is perhaps TRBD1 or TRBD2 (5 bases each). The CDR3 spans 12 residues. Trimming shortened V by 6 bases and J by 6 bases, and 11 bases separated the two germline ends. CDR1 is DFQATT and CDR2 is SNEGSKA in the germline V gene (reference sequence). The CDR3 sequence: CSAERGAGELFF. For the CDR3, the DNA is TGCAGTGCCGAGAGGGGTGCCGGGGAGCTGTTTTTT.

The table lists this clonotype with a few counts. DNA of the CDR3: TGCGCCAGCAGCCAAGCTGCGACTAGCGGGAGTTCCTCAGAGACCCAGTACTTC. Translation: CASSQAATSGSSSETQYF. V and J are TRBV4-3 and TRBJ2-5; 12 bases line up with TRBD2. The CDR3 is 18 residues long. Germline V gene sequence: CDR1 LGHNA, CDR2 YSLEER. J gave up 4 bases and V 1 base, and 10 bases lay outside the gene matches.

This rearrangement joins TRBV19 to TRBJ2-1, with D tentatively TRBD2 (5 bases). There are 14 residues in the CDR3. Germline V gene lookup returns CDR1 LNHDA and CDR2 SQIVND (reference sequence). V was trimmed by 10 bases and J by 5 bases, leaving 18 bases between them. CDR3 sequence: CATSDLSIDNEQFF. DNA for the CDR3: TGTGCCACCTCGGACTTGTCAATCGACAATGAGCAGTTCTTC.

This clonotype has a count of ten or more. The chain links TRBV7-9 to TRBJ1-3; 11 bases are shared with TRBD1. The length of the CDR3 is 16 residues. V lost 6 bases and J lost 6; bases outside the gene matches: 10. The germline gives CDR1 SEHNR, CDR2 FQNEAQ (reference sequence). The CDR3 loop reads CASRNPGTGGENTIYF. The CDR3 DNA is TGTGCCAGCAGAAATCCCGGGACAGGGGGTGAAAACACCATATATTTT.

In this sample, this clonotype turned up many times. The rearrangement uses TRBV28 and TRBJ2-7, with TRBD1 matching 7 bases. Looked up from germline, CDR1 is MDHEN and CDR2 is SYDVKM. V lost 8 bases, J lost 5 bases, and 6 bases stayed unmatched. CDR3 length: 12 amino acids. This CDR3 reads CASRAGGNEQYF. As DNA, the CDR3 is TGTGCCAGCCGGGCAGGGGGAAACGAGCAGTACTTC.

Within the sample, this clonotype is medium-sized. The chain uses TRBV10-3 and TRBJ2-7, with D uncertain. The CDR3 extends over 15 amino acids. V was pared by 3 bases and J by 4 bases, with 16 bases between. The V gene's germline CDR1 is ENHRY and CDR2 SYGVKD. The DNA for the CDR3 is TGTGCCATCAGTGAATGGGCAGGTCTCTCGTACGAGCAGTACTTC. Translating gives CAISEWAGLSYEQYF.

There are many counts of this clonotype. Possible read error: a much larger clone is one base away. V usage is TRBV13 and J usage is TRBJ1-1; no clear D gene. The V and J ends lost 5 bases and 1 base respectively, with 8 bases between them. In germline, CDR1 is PRHDT, CDR2 FYEKMQ (reference sequence). CDR3 length equals 13 residues. CDR3 residues: CASSMIGNTEAFF. In nucleotides, the CDR3 is TGTGCCAGCAGCATGATCGGGAACACTGAAGCTTTCTTT.

This clonotype was detected ten times or more. The chain employs TRBV10-3 and TRBJ2-7; 7 bases fit TRBD2. The CDR3 loop spans 15 amino acids. The germline CDR1 and CDR2 sequences are ENHRY and SYGVKD. Losses at the gene ends were 0 bases for V and 3 bases for J; bases not matched to a gene: 5. The CDR3 sequence is CAISESIRDYYEQYF. For the CDR3, the DNA is TGTGCCATCAGTGAGTCGATTCGGGACTACTACGAGCAGTACTTC.

Ten or more counts support this clonotype. This chain connects TRBV15 to TRBJ2-3, with a weak D call TRBD2 (6 bases). The CDR3 has 14 residues. Trimming left V 1 base short and J 14 bases short, with 19 bases between. Germline V gene data show CDR1 as LNHNV and CDR2 as YYDKDF (reference sequence). This CDR3 is CATSRGPGTPGRYF. The CDR3 DNA reads as TGTGCCACCAGCAGAGGTCCCGGGACTCCGGGCAGGTATTTT.

This clonotype was observed many times. This chain connects TRBV25-1 to TRBJ1-1, with 7 nucleotides matching TRBD1. J lost 1 base, V lost 0 bases, and 2 bases had no gene match. Germline lookup yields CDR1 MGHDK and CDR2 SYGVNS. This CDR3 comprises 15 residues. Here the CDR3 DNA reads TGTGCCAGCAGTGAATACAGACAGGGGAACACTGAAGCTTTCTTT. This sequence encodes CASSEYRQGNTEAFF.

The CDR3 nucleotides are TGCAGTGCTCTCTGGCGGCGGGGAACCCCCTACAATGAGCAGTTCTTC. It specifies CSALWRRGTPYNEQFF. The chain is built from TRBV20-1 and TRBJ2-1; tentative D call: TRBD2 (6 bases). Germline CDR1 and CDR2: DFQATT and SNEGSKA (reference sequence). The CDR3 runs to 16 residues. V lost 5 bases, J lost 2 bases, and 19 bases lay in between.

This clonotype was seen repeatedly, ten times or more. This sequence joins TRBV20-1 and TRBJ1-2; D is possibly TRBD1 (5 bases). Germline V lookup: CDR1 DFQATT, CDR2 SNEGSKA (reference sequence). V was clipped by 0 bases and J by 0 bases, with 17 bases between them. This CDR3 has 17 amino acids. The CDR3 nucleotides read TGCAGTGCTAGAGATTCTTGGGGGACTGCTCCTAACTATGGCTACACCTTC. It is translated as CSARDSWGTAPNYGYTF.

The rearrangement links TRBV18 to TRBJ2-5, with D perhaps TRBD2 (6 bases). The CDR3 is made up of 14 amino acids. The germline CDR1 and CDR2 sequences are KGHSH and LQKENI. Trimming took off 2 bases at V and 4 bases at J, with 11 bases between the two ends. The DNA of the CDR3 is TGTGCCAGCTCACCATGGGACTCAGGAGAGACCCAGTACTTC. This translates into CASSPWDSGETQYF. Combining the CDR3 with reference TRBV18 and TRBJ2-5 gives the whole variable domain NAGVMQNPRHLVRRRGQEARLRCSPMKGHSHVYWYRQLPEEGLKFMVYLQKENIIDESGMPKERFSAEFPKEGPSILRIQQVVRGDSAAYFCASSPWDSGETQYFGPGTRLLVL.

The table lists this clonotype with many counts. The V gene is TRBV7-6, the J gene TRBJ2-2, with TRBD2 matching over 14 bases. Germline V gene lookup returns CDR1 SGHVS and CDR2 FNYEAQ. With V trimmed by 1 base and J by 7 bases, 8 bases remained unmatched. This CDR3 spans 18 amino acids. In DNA, the CDR3 is TGTGCCAGCAGCTTAGAGCGACTAGCGGGAGGGCCCGTCGGGGAGCTGTTTTTT. It encodes CASSLERLAGGPVGELFF.

In this sample, this clonotype turned up many times. The chain uses TRBV5-1 and TRBJ2-7; D is unclear. V gave up 4 bases and J gave up 1 base, with 9 bases separating them. This CDR3 contains 13 residues. Germline CDR1 is SGHRS and CDR2 is YFSETQ. Here the CDR3 reads CASSPDGSYEQYF. The CDR3 DNA sequence: TGCGCCAGCAGCCCGGACGGTTCCTACGAGCAGTACTTC.

This clonotype was seen at least ten times. The gene calls are TRBV5-1 and TRBJ2-7; 8 bases agree with TRBD1. After removal of 1 base from V and 2 bases from J, the junction contained 5 bases not matched to a gene. Germline CDR1 and CDR2: SGHRS and YFSETQ. This CDR3 spans 15 amino acids. The CDR3 nucleotides are TGCGCCAGCAGCTTGTCCCGGGACAGGACCTACGAGCAGTACTTC. Its protein is CASSLSRDRTYEQYF.

Many counts were recorded for this clonotype. The chain links TRBV2 to TRBJ2-2, with D perhaps matching TRBD1 or TRBD2 (5 bases each). Germline V gene lookup returns CDR1 SNHLY and CDR2 FYNNEI. The CDR3 loop spans 15 amino acids. Trimming stripped 8 bases from V and 0 bases from J, with 13 bases between. CDR3 in amino acids: CASSLGAANTGELFF. DNA of the CDR3: TGTGCCAGCTCACTCGGGGCCGCGAACACCGGGGAGCTGTTTTTT.